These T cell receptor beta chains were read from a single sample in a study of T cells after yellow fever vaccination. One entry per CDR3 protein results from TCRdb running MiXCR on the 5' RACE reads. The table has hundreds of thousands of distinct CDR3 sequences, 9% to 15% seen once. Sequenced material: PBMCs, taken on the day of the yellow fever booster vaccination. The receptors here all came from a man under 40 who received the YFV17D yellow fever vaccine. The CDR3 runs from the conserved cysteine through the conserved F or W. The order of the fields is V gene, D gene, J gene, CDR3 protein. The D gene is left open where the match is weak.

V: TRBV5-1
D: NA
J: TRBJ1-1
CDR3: CASSLVPNQNTEAFF

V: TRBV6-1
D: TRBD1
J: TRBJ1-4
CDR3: CASSFGTGKEKLFF

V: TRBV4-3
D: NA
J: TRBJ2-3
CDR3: CASSQGPTSTDTQYF

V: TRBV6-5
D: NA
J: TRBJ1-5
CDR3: CASSYTTGEPQHF

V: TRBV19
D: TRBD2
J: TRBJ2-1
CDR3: CASTGTSGPMNEQFF

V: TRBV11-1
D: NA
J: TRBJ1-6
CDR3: CASSLGRVGGNFDSPLHF

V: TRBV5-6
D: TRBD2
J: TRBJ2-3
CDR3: CASSFNPSGTGDTQYF

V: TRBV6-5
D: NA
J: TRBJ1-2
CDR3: CASSYSPARGDYGYTF

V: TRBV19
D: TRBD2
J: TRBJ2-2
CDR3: CASTPTSGIADTGELFF

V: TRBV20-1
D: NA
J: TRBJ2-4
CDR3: CSAMPSGTASIQYF

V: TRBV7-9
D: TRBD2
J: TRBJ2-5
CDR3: CASSPLWREGGETQYF

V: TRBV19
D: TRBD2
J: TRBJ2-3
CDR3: CASSLPSGRARDTQYF

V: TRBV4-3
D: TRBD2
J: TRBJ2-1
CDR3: CASSQDLSASGTIYNEQFF

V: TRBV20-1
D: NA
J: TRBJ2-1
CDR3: CSARSPASYNEQFF

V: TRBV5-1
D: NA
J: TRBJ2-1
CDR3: CASSLAGTRTDEQFF

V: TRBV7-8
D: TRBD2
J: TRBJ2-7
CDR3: CASSLESGVSGRYEQYF

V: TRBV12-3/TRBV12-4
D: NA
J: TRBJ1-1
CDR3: CASSLTGLGAFF

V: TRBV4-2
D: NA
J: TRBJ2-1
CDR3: CASSQDAQGINEQFF

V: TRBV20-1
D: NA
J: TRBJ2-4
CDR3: CSASSLAKNIQYF

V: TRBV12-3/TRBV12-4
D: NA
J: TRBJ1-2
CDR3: CASSISNGYGYTF

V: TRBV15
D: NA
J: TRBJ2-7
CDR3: CATRDSQLYEQYF

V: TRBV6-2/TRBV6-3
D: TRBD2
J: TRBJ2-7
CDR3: CAATVSGGPYEQYF

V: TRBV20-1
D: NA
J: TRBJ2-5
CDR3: CSAKRGLGTQYF

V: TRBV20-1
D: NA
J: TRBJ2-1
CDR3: CSVRRQLGNEQFF

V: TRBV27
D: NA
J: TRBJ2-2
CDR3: CASSPPRVAGELFF